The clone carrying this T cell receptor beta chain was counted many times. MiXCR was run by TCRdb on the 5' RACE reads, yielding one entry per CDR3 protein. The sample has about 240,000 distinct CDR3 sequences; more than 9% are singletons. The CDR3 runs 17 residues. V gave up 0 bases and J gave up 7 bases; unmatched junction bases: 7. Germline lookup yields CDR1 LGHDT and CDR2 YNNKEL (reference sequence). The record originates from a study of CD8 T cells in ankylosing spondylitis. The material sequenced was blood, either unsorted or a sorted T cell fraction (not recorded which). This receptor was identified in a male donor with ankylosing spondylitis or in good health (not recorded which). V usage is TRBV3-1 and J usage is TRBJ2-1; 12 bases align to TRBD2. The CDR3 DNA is TGTGCCAGCAGCCAAGATACATCGACTAGCGGGAGTAATGAGCAGTTCTTC. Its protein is CASSQDTSTSGSNEQFF.